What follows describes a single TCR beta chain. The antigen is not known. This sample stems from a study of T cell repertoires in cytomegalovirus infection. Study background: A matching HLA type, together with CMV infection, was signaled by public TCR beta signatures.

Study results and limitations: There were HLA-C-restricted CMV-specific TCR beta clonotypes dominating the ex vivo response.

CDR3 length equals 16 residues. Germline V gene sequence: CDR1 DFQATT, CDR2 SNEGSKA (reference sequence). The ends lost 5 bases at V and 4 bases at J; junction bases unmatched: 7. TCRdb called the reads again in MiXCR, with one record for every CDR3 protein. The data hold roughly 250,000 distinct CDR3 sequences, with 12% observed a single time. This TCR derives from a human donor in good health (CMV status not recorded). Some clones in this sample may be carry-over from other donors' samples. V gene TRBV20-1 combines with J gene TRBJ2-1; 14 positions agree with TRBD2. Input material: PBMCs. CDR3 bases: TGCAGTGCTCCCGGACTAGCGGGGGGACTATACAATGAGCAGTTCTTC. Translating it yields CSAPGLAGGLYNEQFF.